Included here is one T cell receptor (beta chain) sequence, with context. Trimming removed 4 bases at V and 0 bases at J, with 13 bases between. CDR1 is LGHNT and CDR2 is FRNRAP in the germline V gene. CDR3 size: 16 residues. The method was immunoSEQ multiplex PCR; TCRdb's version includes in-frame clones alone and lacks a portion of them. The sample contains millions of clones, 90% to 95% of which appear only once. The sample belongs to a study of shared clonotypes between healthy human individuals. This sequence joins TRBV12-5 and TRBJ2-1, with D perhaps being TRBD1 or TRBD2 (5 bases each). This TCR was sampled from a man aged 18 to 35 in good health. Sequencing input: naive CD4+ T cells sorted from blood. Subset of the sample: CD45RA+ positively selected. The CDR3 protein is CASGSAGAGSYNEQFF. CDR3 nucleotide sequence: TGTGCTAGTGGTTCCGCCGGGGCGGGCTCCTACAATGAGCAGTTCTTC.